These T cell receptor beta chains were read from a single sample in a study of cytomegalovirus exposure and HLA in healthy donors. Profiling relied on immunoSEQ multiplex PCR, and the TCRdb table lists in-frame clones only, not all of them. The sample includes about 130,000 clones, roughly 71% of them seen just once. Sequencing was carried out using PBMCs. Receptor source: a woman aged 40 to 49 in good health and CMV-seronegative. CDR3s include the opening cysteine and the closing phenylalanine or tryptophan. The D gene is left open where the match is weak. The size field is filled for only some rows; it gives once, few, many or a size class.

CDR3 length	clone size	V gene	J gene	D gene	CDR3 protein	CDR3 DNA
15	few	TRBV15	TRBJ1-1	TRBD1	CATSRLGQGGTEAFF	TGTGCCACCAGCAGATTGGGACAGGGAGGAACTGAAGCTTTCTTT
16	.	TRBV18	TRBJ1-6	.	CASSPRGGSDNSPLHF	TGTGCCAGCTCACCACGGGGAGGTTCTGATAATTCACCCCTCCACTTT
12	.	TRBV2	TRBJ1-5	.	CASSRTDQPQHF	TGTGCCAGCAGCAGGACAGATCAGCCCCAGCATTTT
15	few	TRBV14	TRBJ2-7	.	CASSQFSGRSYEQYF	TGTGCCAGCAGCCAATTTTCGGGGAGGAGCTACGAGCAGTACTTC
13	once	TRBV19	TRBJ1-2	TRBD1	CASSIRQGGGYTF	TGTGCCAGTAGTATCCGACAGGGGGGCGGCTACACCTTC
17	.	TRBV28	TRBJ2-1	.	CASSLYLTGSPYNEQFF	TGTGCCAGCAGTTTATATCTTACAGGGTCCCCCTACAATGAGCAGTTCTTC
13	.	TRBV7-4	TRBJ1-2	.	CASSFRQVYGYTF	TGTGCCAGCAGCTTCAGACAGGTCTATGGCTACACCTTC
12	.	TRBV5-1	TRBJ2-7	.	CASSLVSSEQYF	TGCGCCAGCAGCTTGGTATCGTCCGAGCAGTACTTC
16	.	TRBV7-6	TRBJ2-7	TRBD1	CASSPSVGTGTYEQYF	TGTGCCAGCAGCCCCAGCGTGGGGACAGGGACCTACGAGCAGTACTTC
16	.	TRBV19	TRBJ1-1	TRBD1	CASSIGDRGGGTEAFF	TGTGCCAGTAGTATAGGGGACAGGGGAGGAGGCACTGAAGCTTTCTTT
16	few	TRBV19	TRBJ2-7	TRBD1	CASSIDGQGVPYEQYF	TGTGCCAGTAGTATAGATGGACAGGGTGTTCCCTACGAGCAGTACTTC
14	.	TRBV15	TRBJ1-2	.	CATSVRTGNYGYTF	TGTGCCACCAGCGTACGTACAGGGAACTATGGCTACACCTTC
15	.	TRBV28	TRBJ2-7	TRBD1	CASSSQGKGSYEQYF	TGTGCCAGCAGTTCACAGGGGAAGGGCTCCTACGAGCAGTACTTC
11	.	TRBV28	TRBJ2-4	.	CASRTGPTQYF	TGTGCCAGCAGGACAGGTCCCACTCAGTACTTC
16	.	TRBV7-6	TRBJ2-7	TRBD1	CASSLWPGTGGYEQYF	TGTGCCAGCAGCTTATGGCCGGGGACAGGGGGTTACGAGCAGTACTTC
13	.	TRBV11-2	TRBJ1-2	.	CASSLGQGYGYTF	TGTGCCAGCAGCTTAGGCCAGGGCTATGGCTACACCTTC
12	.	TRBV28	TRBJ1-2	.	CASSWGQGGYTF	TGTGCCAGCAGTTGGGGCCAGGGGGGCTACACCTTC
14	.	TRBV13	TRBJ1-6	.	CASSLLQNNSPLHF	TGTGCCAGCAGCTTACTACAGAATAATTCACCCCTCCACTTT
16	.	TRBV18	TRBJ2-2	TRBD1	CASSPGTVPKGGELFF	TGTGCCAGCTCACCAGGGACAGTGCCTAAGGGCGGGGAGCTGTTTTTT
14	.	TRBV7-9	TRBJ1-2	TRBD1	CASSSSTGVRGYTF	TGTGCCAGCAGCTCCTCGACAGGGGTAAGGGGCTACACCTTC
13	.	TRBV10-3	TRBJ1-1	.	CAITEGVGTEAFF	TGTGCCATCACCGAGGGGGTAGGCACTGAAGCTTTCTTT
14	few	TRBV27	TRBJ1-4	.	CASSTTRIGEKLFF	TGTGCCAGCAGTACTACTAGAATAGGTGAAAAACTGTTTTTT
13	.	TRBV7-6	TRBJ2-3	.	CASSLATTDTQYF	TGTGCCAGCAGCTTAGCCACTACAGATACGCAGTATTTT
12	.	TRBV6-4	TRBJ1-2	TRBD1	CASSGTGGGYTF	TGTGCCAGCAGCGGGACAGGGGGAGGCTACACCTTC
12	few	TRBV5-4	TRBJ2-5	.	CASSDPGETQYF	TGTGCCAGCAGTGATCCCGGGGAGACCCAGTACTTC
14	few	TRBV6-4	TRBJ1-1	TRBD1	CASRGGQGSTEAFF	TGTGCCAGCAGGGGAGGACAGGGCAGCACTGAAGCTTTCTTT
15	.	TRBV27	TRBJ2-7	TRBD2	CASSSTSGGYYEQYF	TGTGCCAGCAGTTCGACTAGCGGGGGTTACTACGAGCAGTACTTC
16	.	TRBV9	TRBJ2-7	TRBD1	CASSSRGDRGFHEQYF	TGTGCCAGCAGCTCCAGAGGGGACAGGGGTTTCCACGAGCAGTACTTC
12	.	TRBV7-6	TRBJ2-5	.	CASSQIQETQYF	TGTGCCAGCAGCCAAATTCAAGAGACCCAGTACTTC
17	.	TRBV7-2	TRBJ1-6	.	CASSLSGAYPGNSPLHF	TGTGCCAGCAGCTTATCTGGGGCGTACCCTGGCAATTCACCCCTCCACTTT
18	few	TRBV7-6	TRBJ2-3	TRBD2	CASSPQRGLSYSTDTQYF	TGTGCCAGCAGCCCCCAGCGGGGGCTAAGCTATAGCACAGATACGCAGTATTTT
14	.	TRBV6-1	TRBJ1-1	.	CASGVKEVNTEAFF	TGTGCCAGCGGTGTGAAGGAGGTGAACACTGAAGCTTTCTTT
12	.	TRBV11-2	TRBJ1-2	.	CASSPSLYGYTF	TGTGCCAGCAGCCCCTCCCTTTATGGCTACACCTTC
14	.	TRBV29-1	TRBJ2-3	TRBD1	CSVRGLHSTDTQYF	TGCAGCGTCAGGGGGCTACATAGCACAGATACGCAGTATTTT
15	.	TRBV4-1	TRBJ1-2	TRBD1	CASSQGGQVAYGYTF	TGCGCCAGCAGCCAAGGGGGACAGGTGGCCTATGGCTACACCTTC
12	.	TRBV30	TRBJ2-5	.	CAWGWRAGTQYF	TGTGCCTGGGGGTGGCGCGCGGGGACCCAGTACTTC
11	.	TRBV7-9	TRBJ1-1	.	CSSSSDNEAFF	TGTTCCAGCAGCTCGGACAATGAAGCTTTCTTT
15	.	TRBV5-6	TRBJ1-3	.	CASSLGPGTGNTIYF	TGTGCCAGCAGCTTGGGTCCAGGGACTGGAAACACCATATATTTT
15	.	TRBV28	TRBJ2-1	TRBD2	CASISGASGYNEQFF	TGTGCCAGCATCTCCGGGGCTAGCGGATACAATGAGCAGTTCTTC
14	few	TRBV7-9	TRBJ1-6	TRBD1	CSSSPRQGNSPLHF	TGTTCCAGCAGCCCACGACAGGGTAATTCACCCCTCCACTTT
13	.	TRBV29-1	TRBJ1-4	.	CSIVWQGTEKLFF	TGCAGCATAGTCTGGCAGGGAACGGAAAAACTGTTTTTT
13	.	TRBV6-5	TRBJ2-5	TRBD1	CATYRGQGETQYF	TGTGCCACCTACAGGGGGCAAGGGGAGACCCAGTACTTC
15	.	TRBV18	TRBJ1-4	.	CASSGDGATNEKLFF	TGTGCCAGCTCGGGAGACGGAGCAACTAATGAAAAACTGTTTTTT
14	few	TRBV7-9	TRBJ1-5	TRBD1	CASSSGQGNQPQHF	TGTGCCAGCAGCTCCGGACAGGGCAATCAGCCCCAGCATTTT
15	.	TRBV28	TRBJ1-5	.	CASSLSQGKGQPQHF	TGTGCCAGCAGTTTATCGCAGGGAAAAGGACAGCCCCAGCATTTT
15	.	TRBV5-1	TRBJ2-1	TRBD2	CASSTLAGDYNEQFF	TGCGCCAGCAGCACACTAGCGGGGGACTACAATGAGCAGTTCTTC
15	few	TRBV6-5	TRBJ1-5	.	CASRRDTTRNQPQHF	TGTGCCAGCAGGCGGGATACTACTCGCAATCAGCCCCAGCATTTT
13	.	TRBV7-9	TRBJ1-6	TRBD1	CASRDRVSSPLHF	TGTGCCAGCAGGGACAGGGTCAGCTCACCCCTCCACTTT
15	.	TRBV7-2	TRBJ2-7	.	CASSPRPDSSGEQYF	TGTGCCAGCAGCCCACGACCGGACAGCTCGGGAGAGCAGTACTTC
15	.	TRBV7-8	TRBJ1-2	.	CASSLGAQDWYGYTF	TGTGCCAGCAGCTTGGGGGCCCAGGATTGGTATGGCTACACCTTC
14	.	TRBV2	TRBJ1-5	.	CASTAMTDNQPQHF	TGTGCCAGCACGGCAATGACAGACAATCAGCCCCAGCATTTT
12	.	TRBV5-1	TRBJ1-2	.	CASSLAGYGYTF	TGCGCCAGCAGCTTGGCCGGCTATGGCTACACCTTC
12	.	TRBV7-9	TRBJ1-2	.	CASSSTGPGYTF	TGTGCCAGCAGCTCTACAGGGCCTGGCTACACCTTC
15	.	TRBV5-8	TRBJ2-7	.	CASSLGHPSSYEQYF	TGTGCCAGCAGTTTGGGACACCCGAGCTCCTACGAGCAGTACTTC
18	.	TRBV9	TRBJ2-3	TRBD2	CASSPGWTSGGEGDTQYF	TGTGCCAGCAGCCCAGGGTGGACTAGCGGGGGGGAGGGAGATACGCAGTATTTT
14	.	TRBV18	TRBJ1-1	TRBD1	CASSRQGSNTEAFF	TGTGCCAGCTCACGACAGGGATCGAACACTGAAGCTTTCTTT
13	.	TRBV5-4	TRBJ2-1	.	CASSFTAPNEQFF	TGTGCCAGCAGCTTTACAGCTCCTAATGAGCAGTTCTTC
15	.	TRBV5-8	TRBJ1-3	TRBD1	CASSPGGGPGNTIYF	TGTGCCAGCAGCCCAGGAGGGGGCCCTGGAAACACCATATATTTT
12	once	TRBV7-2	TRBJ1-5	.	CASSLFSQPQHF	TGTGCCAGCAGCTTGTTCAGTCAGCCCCAGCATTTT